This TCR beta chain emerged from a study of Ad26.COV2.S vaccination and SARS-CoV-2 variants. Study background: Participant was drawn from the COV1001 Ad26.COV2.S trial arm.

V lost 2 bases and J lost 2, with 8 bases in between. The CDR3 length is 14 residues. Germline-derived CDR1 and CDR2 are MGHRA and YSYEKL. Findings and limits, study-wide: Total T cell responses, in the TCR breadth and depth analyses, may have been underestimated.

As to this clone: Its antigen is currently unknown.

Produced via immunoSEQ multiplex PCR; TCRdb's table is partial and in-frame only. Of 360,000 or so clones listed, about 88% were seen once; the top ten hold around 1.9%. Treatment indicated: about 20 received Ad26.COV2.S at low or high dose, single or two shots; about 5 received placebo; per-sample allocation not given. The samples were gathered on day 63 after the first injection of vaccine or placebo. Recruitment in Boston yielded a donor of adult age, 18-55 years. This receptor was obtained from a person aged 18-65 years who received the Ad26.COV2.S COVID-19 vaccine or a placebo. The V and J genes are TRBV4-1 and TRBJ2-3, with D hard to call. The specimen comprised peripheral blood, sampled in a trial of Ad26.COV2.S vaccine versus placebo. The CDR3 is CASSQYENTDTQYF. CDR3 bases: TGCGCCAGCAGCCAATATGAGAACACAGATACGCAGTATTTT.